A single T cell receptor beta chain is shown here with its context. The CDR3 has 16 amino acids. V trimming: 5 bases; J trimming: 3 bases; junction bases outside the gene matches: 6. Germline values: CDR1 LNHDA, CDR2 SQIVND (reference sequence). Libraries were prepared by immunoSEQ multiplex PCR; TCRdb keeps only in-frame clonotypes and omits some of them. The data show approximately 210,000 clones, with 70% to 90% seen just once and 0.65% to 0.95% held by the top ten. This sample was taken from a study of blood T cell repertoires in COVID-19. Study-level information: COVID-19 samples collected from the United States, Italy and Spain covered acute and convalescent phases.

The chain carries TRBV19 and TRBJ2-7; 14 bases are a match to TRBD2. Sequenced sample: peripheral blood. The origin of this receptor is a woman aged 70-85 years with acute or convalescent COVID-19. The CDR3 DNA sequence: TGTGCCAGTAGTCCCCGGACTAGCGGGGGGATCTACGAGCAGTACTTC. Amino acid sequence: CASSPRTSGGIYEQYF.